This T cell receptor beta chain was sequenced in a study of shared clonotypes between healthy human individuals (dated by TCRdb to between 2020 and 2021). Some background on the complete study: The cohort comprised two women and a few men aged 18 to 49 years. Between about 0.9 and 8.9 billion PBMCs per donor were obtained by leukapheresis. The study deeply sequenced blood TCR repertoires of about 5 healthy adults to estimate repertoire size and the extent of clonotype sharing between individuals. To increase sequencing depth and limit assay-specific biases, different laboratories used diverse techniques to prepare libraries and sequence TCR repertoires. For each donor, CD4 naive and CD4 memory were each given three plates, CD8 naive was given two plates, and CD8 memory was given one plate. Study-level results and caveats: Larger estimated clonotype richness was generally found for naive subsets than for memory subsets. Sampling was limited to blood, and TCR repertoires in tissue likely differ from TCR repertoires in blood. Based on pairwise subsampling, the degree of clonotype sharing among donors was expected to be affected by sequencing depth. Higher generation probabilities were observed for clonotypes shared by all four sorted-subset donors than for non-shared clonotypes. The small number of donors limited the genetic and exposure-history diversity represented. Approximately 5% of naive CD4, around 3.6% of naive CD8, 2.3% of memory CD4, and about 0.4% of memory CD8 clonotypes were shared across several donors. Incomplete sequencing was indicated by rarefaction of sorted-subset datasets, despite the large sequencing depth.

Using the deep immunoSEQ assay, multiplex PCR amplified TCR CDR3 regions from genomic DNA. Extracted genomic DNA from each cell subset was distributed evenly across all wells of several immunoSEQ 96-well plates, and each plate was treated as a replicate. Each replicate PCR for sorted subsets received roughly 200 ng genomic DNA, equal to roughly 30,000 T cell genomes. Purified libraries were measured with a Qubit 3.0 fluorometer, size-checked on a Bioanalyzer 2100, and measured again with the KAPA Library Quantification kit. Every immunoSEQ 96-well plate was sequenced on a dedicated single-read 150-cycle Illumina NextSeq 550 flow cell. On the study's bioinformatics: Because the immunoSEQ output held only junctional sequences and lacked quality scores, the filtering could not match the filtering applied to full-length reads. Sequences were annotated with PyIR, a Python wrapper for IgBLAST v1.9, and V/J genes and CDR3 were assigned using IMGT germline references. Reads with weak V/J assignments (E-value above 1e-6), missing CDR3, stop codons, out-of-frame junctions, or ambiguous translated residues were removed. V3J clonotypes were defined by identical inferred V gene, J gene, and CDR3 amino acid sequence. The percentage overlap between two repertoires was calculated by dividing the number of shared unique clonotypes by the size of the smaller repertoire. Richness of each repertoire was evaluated using RTK rarefaction, the Chao1 estimator, and Recon v2.1 estimates of unobserved clonotypes. Generation probabilities for all TCRbeta clonotypes obtained by the gDNA method from a few donors were computed using OLGA. TCRdb carries this immuneACCESS record with in-frame sequences only. Its versions omit some clonotypes, under half of them owing to an unresolved V gene in the studies checked, with the rest unexplained. D and trimming were read from the DNA, whereas the V and J calls and clone size are those reported in that table. The sample contains a few million clones, over 90% of them found a single time. The ten most abundant clones make up 0.39% of the sample.

From the cysteine through the phenylalanine, the CDR3 covers 15 amino acids. Only CDR3 DNA remains: 45 bases, in frame from the first base. As encoded in the germline V gene, CDR1 is SGHTA while CDR2 is FQGNSA. The V end gives up 4 bases and the J end 7 bases, leaving 12 bases in the junction not matched to a gene. About this clone itself: Its cognate antigen has yet to be identified. No base quality values were provided; no much bigger clone lies one nucleotide off.

The donors were healthy, HIV-negative adults who had no recently reported acute infections or vaccinations. Every donor was a Caucasian adult living in Nashville, Tennessee, USA. CD4+ T cells were enriched by magnetic negative selection; naive cells were then positively selected on CD45RA, and the negative fraction formed the memory subset. Blood was collected by leukapheresis, and PBMCs were isolated by Ficoll-Histopaque density gradient centrifugation and then cryopreserved in liquid nitrogen vapor phase. Analytical flow cytometry was used to check the purity and quantity of each magnetically sorted T cell population. Genomic DNA was isolated from every sorted fraction and measured by UV absorbance on a Nanodrop 2000c.

The sample comprised naive CD4+ T cells from PBMCs. The meaning of the sample's cell subset or site label: CD45RA+ positively selected. This TCR came from a man aged 18 to 29 in good health. Some clones in this sample may be carry-over from other donors' samples. The chain is encoded by TRBV7-2 joined to TRBJ2-5; the central 7 bases match TRBD2. The CDR3 protein is CASSWGLSGVGTQYF. The nucleotide sequence reads as follows: TGTGCCAGCAGCTGGGGACTATCGGGGGTGGGGACCCAGTACTTC.